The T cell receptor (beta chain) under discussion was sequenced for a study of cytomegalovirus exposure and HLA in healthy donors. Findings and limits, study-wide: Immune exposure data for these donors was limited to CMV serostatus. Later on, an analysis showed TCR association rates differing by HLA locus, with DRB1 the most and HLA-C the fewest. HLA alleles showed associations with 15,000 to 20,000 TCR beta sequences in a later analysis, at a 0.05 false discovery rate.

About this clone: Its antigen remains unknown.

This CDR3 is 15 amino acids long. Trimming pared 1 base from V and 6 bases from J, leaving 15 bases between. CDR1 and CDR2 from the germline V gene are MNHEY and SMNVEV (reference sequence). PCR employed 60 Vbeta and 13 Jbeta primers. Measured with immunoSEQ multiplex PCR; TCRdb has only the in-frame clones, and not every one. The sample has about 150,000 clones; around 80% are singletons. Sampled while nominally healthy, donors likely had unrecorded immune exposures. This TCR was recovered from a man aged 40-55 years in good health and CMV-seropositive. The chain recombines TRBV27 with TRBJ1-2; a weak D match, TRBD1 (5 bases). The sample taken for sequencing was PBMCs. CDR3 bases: TGTGCCAGCAGTTTATTTAACTCAGGGATGGATGGCTACACCTTC. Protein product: CASSLFNSGMDGYTF.